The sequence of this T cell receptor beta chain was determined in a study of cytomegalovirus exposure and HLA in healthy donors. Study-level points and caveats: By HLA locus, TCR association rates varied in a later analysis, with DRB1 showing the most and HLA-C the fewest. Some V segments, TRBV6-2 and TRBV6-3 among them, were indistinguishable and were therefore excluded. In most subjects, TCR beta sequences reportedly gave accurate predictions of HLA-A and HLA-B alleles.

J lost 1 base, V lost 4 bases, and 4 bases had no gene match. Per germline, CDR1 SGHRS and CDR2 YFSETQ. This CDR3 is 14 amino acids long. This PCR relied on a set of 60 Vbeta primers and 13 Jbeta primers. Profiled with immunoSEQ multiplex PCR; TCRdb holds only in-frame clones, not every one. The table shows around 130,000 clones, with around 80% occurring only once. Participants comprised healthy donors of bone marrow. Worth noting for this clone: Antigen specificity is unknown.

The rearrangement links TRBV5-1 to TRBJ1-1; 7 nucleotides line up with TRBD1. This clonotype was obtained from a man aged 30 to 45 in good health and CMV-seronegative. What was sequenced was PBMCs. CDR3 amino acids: CASSRDSGNTEAFF. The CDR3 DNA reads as TGCGCCAGCAGCAGGGACAGCGGGAACACTGAAGCTTTCTTT.